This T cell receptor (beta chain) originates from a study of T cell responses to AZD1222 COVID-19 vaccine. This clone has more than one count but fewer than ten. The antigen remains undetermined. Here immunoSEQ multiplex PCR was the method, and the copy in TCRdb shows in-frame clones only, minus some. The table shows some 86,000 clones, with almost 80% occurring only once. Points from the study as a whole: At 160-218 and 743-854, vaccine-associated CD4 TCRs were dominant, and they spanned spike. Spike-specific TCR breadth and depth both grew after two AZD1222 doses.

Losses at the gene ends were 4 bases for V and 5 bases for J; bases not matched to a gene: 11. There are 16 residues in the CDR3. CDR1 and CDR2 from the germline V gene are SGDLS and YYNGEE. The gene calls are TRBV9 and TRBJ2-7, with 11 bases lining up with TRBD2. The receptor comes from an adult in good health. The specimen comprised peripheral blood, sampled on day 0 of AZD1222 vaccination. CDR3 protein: CASSPTPTSGSNEQYF. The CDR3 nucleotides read TGTGCCAGCAGCCCCACACCAACTAGCGGGAGCAACGAGCAGTACTTC.